This T cell receptor beta chain was captured by sequencing in a study of Graves' ophthalmopathy and Graves' hyperthyroidism. V shed 7 bases, J shed 8 bases, and the junction held 9 bases outside the gene matches. The CDR3 covers 14 residues. TCR beta CDR3 amplification used RNA transcripts. A first-round RT-PCR used HTBI primers, followed by a second-round multiplex PCR. TCRdb re-called the multiplex PCR reads through MiXCR, storing one row per CDR3 protein. Of over a million distinct CDR3 sequences listed, about two fifths are singletons. Material for sequencing was peripheral blood or thyroid tissue (not recorded which). The chain uses TRBV12-3 or TRBV12-4 and TRBJ1-2; TRBD1 aligns across 11 bases. This clonotype was obtained from an adult man with Graves' hyperthyroidism. The CDR3 loop is CASTSGQGAGGYTF. The CDR3 DNA reads as TGTGCCAGCACTTCCGGACAGGGGGCTGGGGGCTACACCTTC.